The rows below give T cell receptor beta chains drawn from one sample of a study of blood T cell repertoires in COVID-19. Repertoires were generated with immunoSEQ multiplex PCR, while TCRdb's copy carries only in-frame clones and drops some. The sample records some 240,000 clones, 84% being singletons. The specimen was peripheral blood. The source is a woman in her forties who had recovered from COVID-19. Each CDR3 is given with its conserved first and last residue. The D gene is left open where the match is weak. Clone size, where shown, is once, few, many, or a class for clones that have expanded.

D: TRBD1; size: NA; V: TRBV5-1; J: TRBJ2-1; DNA: TGCGCCAGCAGCGCGACAGGGGATGACAATGAGCAGTTCTTC; CDR3: CASSATGDDNEQFF
D: TRBD2; size: NA; V: TRBV5-4; J: TRBJ2-5; DNA: TGTGCCAGCAGCTTGTTAGCGGGGGGCCAAGAGACCCAGTACTTC; CDR3: CASSLLAGGQETQYF
D: NA; size: once; V: TRBV6-5; J: TRBJ1-4; DNA: TGTGCCAGCAGTTACAGACATTATGAAAAACTGTTTTTT; CDR3: CASSYRHYEKLFF
D: NA; size: NA; V: TRBV6-1; J: TRBJ2-1; DNA: TGTGCCAGCAGTGAAGAATCCGGGGATCGCAGGTGGAGTTCCTACAATGAGCAGTTCTTC; CDR3: CASSEESGDRRWSSYNEQFF
D: NA; size: NA; V: TRBV5-1; J: TRBJ1-3; DNA: TGCGCCAGCAGCTTTACGCCAGGGTACGGAAACACCATATATTTT; CDR3: CASSFTPGYGNTIYF
D: TRBD2; size: NA; V: TRBV6-5; J: TRBJ2-7; DNA: TGTGCCAGCAGTTACTGGACTAGCGGGGGCACCTACGAGCAGTACTTC; CDR3: CASSYWTSGGTYEQYF
D: NA; size: NA; V: TRBV6-5; J: TRBJ1-1; DNA: TGTGCCAGCAGTTACTGGGACACAGGGATGAACACTGAAGCTTTCTTT; CDR3: CASSYWDTGMNTEAFF
D: NA; size: once; V: TRBV19; J: TRBJ1-5; DNA: TGTGCCAGTAACCCCACAGGGAATTTTAATCAGCCCCAGCATTTT; CDR3: CASNPTGNFNQPQHF
D: NA; size: once; V: TRBV7-9; J: TRBJ1-6; DNA: TGTGCCAGCAGCCGAGCGTACGGGGATATCGATAATTCACCCCTCCACTTT; CDR3: CASSRAYGDIDNSPLHF
D: NA; size: few; V: TRBV4-2; J: TRBJ2-2; DNA: TGTGCCAGCAGCCAAGACAGTGTGCGGTCCGGGGAGCTGTTTTTT; CDR3: CASSQDSVRSGELFF
D: NA; size: NA; V: TRBV19; J: TRBJ2-1; DNA: TGTGCCAGTAGTATCCTCCTGGGAGGATCCTACAATGAGCAGTTCTTC; CDR3: CASSILLGGSYNEQFF
D: TRBD1; size: once; V: TRBV19; J: TRBJ1-2; DNA: TGTGCCAGTAGCACTCCCGGACAGGGGGGACCTTATGGCTACACCTTC; CDR3: CASSTPGQGGPYGYTF
D: TRBD2; size: NA; V: TRBV3-1/TRBV3-2; J: TRBJ2-7; DNA: TGTGCCAGCAGCCAAATGGCTAGCGGGGGAGTTGAGCAGTACTTC; CDR3: CASSQMASGGVEQYF
D: TRBD1; size: NA; V: TRBV7-2; J: TRBJ1-1; DNA: TGTGCCAGCAGCTTCTCCGGGACAGAGAACACTGAAGCTTTCTTT; CDR3: CASSFSGTENTEAFF
D: NA; size: NA; V: TRBV5-1; J: TRBJ1-2; DNA: TGCGCCAGCAGCTTGCTTGATCCAGGGGACCATGGCTACACCTTC; CDR3: CASSLLDPGDHGYTF
D: NA; size: NA; V: TRBV6-5; J: TRBJ1-3; DNA: TGTGCCAGCAAACCGGCCAGGGCTGGAAACACCATATATTTT; CDR3: CASKPARAGNTIYF
D: NA; size: once; V: TRBV7-6; J: TRBJ1-1; DNA: TGTGCCAGCAGACGACAGGTGGTTCTGAACACTGAAGCTTTCTTT; CDR3: CASRRQVVLNTEAFF
D: TRBD1; size: NA; V: TRBV6-8; J: TRBJ1-2; DNA: TGTGCCAACCCTGTCGACAGGGGTGACGGCTACACCTTC; CDR3: CANPVDRGDGYTF
D: NA; size: NA; V: TRBV3-1/TRBV3-2; J: TRBJ1-4; DNA: TGTGCCAGCAGTTACAGGACCGGATTTGAAAAACTGTTTTTT; CDR3: CASSYRTGFEKLFF
D: TRBD2; size: NA; V: TRBV2; J: TRBJ2-7; DNA: TGTGCCAGCAGTGGGTGGGCTAGCGGGGGGCCAGACTACGAGCAGTACTTC; CDR3: CASSGWASGGPDYEQYF
D: TRBD1; size: NA; V: TRBV30; J: TRBJ2-5; DNA: TGTGCCCTACAGGGGGAAGGAGAGACCCAGTACTTC; CDR3: CALQGEGETQYF
D: TRBD2; size: NA; V: TRBV27; J: TRBJ2-3; DNA: TGTGCCAGCAGTTTTCTAGCGGGGGAGATCACAGATACGCAGTATTTT; CDR3: CASSFLAGEITDTQYF
D: NA; size: few; V: TRBV7-9; J: TRBJ2-6; DNA: TGTGCCAGCAGCGGTAGTGGGGCCAACGTCCTGACTTTC; CDR3: CASSGSGANVLTF
D: TRBD1; size: NA; V: TRBV6-5; J: TRBJ1-2; DNA: TGTGCCAGCAGTCCCGCCCAGACAGGGTTTGGTGGCTACACCTTC; CDR3: CASSPAQTGFGGYTF
D: TRBD1; size: NA; V: TRBV30; J: TRBJ2-6; DNA: TGTGCCTGGGGGACAGCCTCTGGGGCCAACGTCCTGACTTTC; CDR3: CAWGTASGANVLTF
D: NA; size: NA; V: TRBV12-3/TRBV12-4; J: TRBJ2-1; DNA: TGTGCCAGCAGTGTCATGACGGGTGAGCAGCTCTTC; CDR3: CASSVMTGEQLF
D: NA; size: NA; V: TRBV11-2; J: TRBJ2-7; DNA: TGTGCCAGCAGCGGGACAGCGGGGGCTTCCTACGAGCAGTACTTC; CDR3: CASSGTAGASYEQYF
D: TRBD2; size: NA; V: TRBV7-3; J: TRBJ2-2; DNA: TGTGCCAGCAGCACTAGCGGGGTAGCCGGGGAGCTGTTTTTT; CDR3: CASSTSGVAGELFF
D: TRBD1; size: NA; V: TRBV6-1; J: TRBJ2-3; DNA: TGTGCCAGCAGTGGCCCGGGGACAGGGGGCCGGGATACGCAGTATTTT; CDR3: CASSGPGTGGRDTQYF
D: NA; size: few; V: TRBV19; J: TRBJ1-2; DNA: TGTGCCAGTAGTCGGGATCGGGGGTCTGATCATGGCTACACCTTC; CDR3: CASSRDRGSDHGYTF
D: TRBD2; size: NA; V: TRBV6-4; J: TRBJ2-1; DNA: TGTGCCAGCAGTGAAGGTAGCGGGGGTGCAAATGAGCAGTTCTTC; CDR3: CASSEGSGGANEQFF
D: NA; size: NA; V: TRBV14; J: TRBJ2-7; DNA: TGTGCCAGCAGCCCTCGCGGGAAGAAAAATGCCTACGAGCAGTACTTC; CDR3: CASSPRGKKNAYEQYF
D: TRBD1; size: few; V: TRBV7-2; J: TRBJ1-2; DNA: TGTGCCAGCAGCTCCGACAGGGGGTACTATGGCTACACCTTC; CDR3: CASSSDRGYYGYTF
D: TRBD2; size: NA; V: TRBV9; J: TRBJ2-7; DNA: TGTGCCAGCAGCGTAGGAGTGGGGGGGTCCGAGCAGTACTTC; CDR3: CASSVGVGGSEQYF
D: NA; size: once; V: TRBV29-1; J: TRBJ1-3; DNA: TGCAGCGCAGACAGTGCTGGAAACACCATATATTTT; CDR3: CSADSAGNTIYF
D: NA; size: NA; V: TRBV29-1; J: TRBJ2-3; DNA: TGCAGCGTTGTGAGGACTAGGGACAGGGATACGCAGTATTTT; CDR3: CSVVRTRDRDTQYF
D: NA; size: NA; V: TRBV4-3; J: TRBJ2-7; DNA: TGCGCCAGCAGCCAAGACGTTTACGGCTCCTACGAGCAGTACTTC; CDR3: CASSQDVYGSYEQYF
D: NA; size: NA; V: TRBV2; J: TRBJ2-7; DNA: TGTGCCAGCAGTGAAAACTATAGCTCCTACGAGCAGTACTTC; CDR3: CASSENYSSYEQYF
D: NA; size: NA; V: TRBV5-4; J: TRBJ2-1; DNA: TGTGCCAGCAACCGAGACCCGGAGAGCTCCTACAATGAGCAGTTCTTC; CDR3: CASNRDPESSYNEQFF
D: NA; size: NA; V: TRBV28; J: TRBJ2-2; DNA: TGTGCCAGCAATAGCAGGTTGTTTTGGGACAACCGCACCGGGGAGCTGTTTTTT; CDR3: CASNSRLFWDNRTGELFF
D: NA; size: NA; V: TRBV6-6; J: TRBJ2-3; DNA: TGTGCCAGCAGAGTGGAACAGGGAATCCCAGATACGCAGTATTTT; CDR3: CASRVEQGIPDTQYF
D: TRBD1; size: NA; V: TRBV27; J: TRBJ2-1; DNA: TGTGCCAGCAGTTTCCTAGGGACAGGGGTCTACAATGAGCAGTTCTTC; CDR3: CASSFLGTGVYNEQFF
D: NA; size: NA; V: TRBV12-3/TRBV12-4; J: TRBJ1-6; DNA: TGTGCCAGCAGCAGGGCAGCGGGTTCACCCCTCCACTTT; CDR3: CASSRAAGSPLHF
D: NA; size: NA; V: TRBV5-8; J: TRBJ2-7; DNA: TGTGCCAGCAGCTCCCAGGGGCAGGGCTACTACGAGCAGTACTTC; CDR3: CASSSQGQGYYEQYF
D: NA; size: few; V: TRBV6-1; J: TRBJ1-3; DNA: TGTGCCAGCAGTGAGAACACCAACTCTGGAAACACCATATATTTT; CDR3: CASSENTNSGNTIYF
D: NA; size: NA; V: TRBV4-3; J: TRBJ2-1; DNA: TGCGCCAGCAGCCAAAGATACGCAGGTTACAATGAGCAGTTCTTC; CDR3: CASSQRYAGYNEQFF
D: NA; size: NA; V: TRBV18; J: TRBJ2-7; DNA: TGTGCCAGCTCACCATTTAACGGCGAGCAGTACTTC; CDR3: CASSPFNGEQYF
D: TRBD1; size: NA; V: TRBV6-2/TRBV6-3; J: TRBJ1-5; DNA: TGTGCCAGCAGTGGACAGGTGGTTCAGCCCCAGCATTTT; CDR3: CASSGQVVQPQHF
D: TRBD2; size: NA; V: TRBV3-1/TRBV3-2; J: TRBJ2-5; DNA: TGTGCCAGCAGCCAAGGAACTAGCGGCATGTACCAAGAGACCCAGTACTTC; CDR3: CASSQGTSGMYQETQYF
D: NA; size: NA; V: TRBV2; J: TRBJ1-2; DNA: TGTGCCAGCAGTGCCTTAAAAAGGGGTCTGGGTGAAGGCTACACCTTC; CDR3: CASSALKRGLGEGYTF
D: NA; size: NA; V: TRBV7-9; J: TRBJ2-7; DNA: TGTGCCAGCAGCTTAGGGGACTGGAGCTACGAGCAGTACTTC; CDR3: CASSLGDWSYEQYF
D: TRBD1; size: NA; V: TRBV10-3; J: TRBJ1-5; DNA: TGTGCCATCAGTGCGTTTGGGACAGGGTTAGACCCCAGCAATCAGCCCCAGCATTTT; CDR3: CAISAFGTGLDPSNQPQHF
D: TRBD1; size: NA; V: TRBV10-1; J: TRBJ2-3; DNA: TGCGCCAGCAGTGAGTCGGGGACAGGGGTCCCAGATACGCAGTATTTT; CDR3: CASSESGTGVPDTQYF
D: TRBD1; size: NA; V: TRBV7-8; J: TRBJ1-4; DNA: TGTGCCAGCAGCTTATCCGGGACAGGGTTTGTACGGCTGTTTTTT; CDR3: CASSLSGTGFVRLFF
D: NA; size: NA; V: TRBV2; J: TRBJ2-5; DNA: TGTGCCAGCAGTTTCGAGGAAGAGACCCAGTACTTC; CDR3: CASSFEEETQYF
D: NA; size: NA; V: TRBV7-9; J: TRBJ2-2; DNA: TGTGCCAGCAGACGTTTAGACAGCACCGGGGAGCTGTTTTTT; CDR3: CASRRLDSTGELFF
D: TRBD1; size: NA; V: TRBV6-5; J: TRBJ1-6; DNA: TGTACCAGCAGTTACAACAGGGGCCAATCACCCCTCCACTTT; CDR3: CTSSYNRGQSPLHF
D: NA; size: NA; V: TRBV19; J: TRBJ2-6; DNA: TGTGCCAGTACAGGGGTGTCTTCTGGGGCCAACGTCCTGACTTTC; CDR3: CASTGVSSGANVLTF
D: TRBD1; size: NA; V: TRBV5-6; J: TRBJ1-2; DNA: TGTGCCAGCAGCCTCCAAACAGGGGTGGCGGGCTACACCTTC; CDR3: CASSLQTGVAGYTF